Presented here are 13 T cell receptor beta chains from one specimen sequenced in a study of T cells in Graves' hyperthyroidism and ophthalmopathy. RNA transcripts gave rise to amplified TCR beta CDR3 regions. The HTBI primer set was used in a first-round RT-PCR of the TCR CDR3. One entry per CDR3 protein results from TCRdb running MiXCR on the multiplex PCR reads. The sample has over 500,000 distinct CDR3 sequences, approximately 48% seen once; the top ten hold about two fifths. Sequenced material: peripheral blood or thyroid tissue (not recorded which). These receptors came from an adult woman with Graves' disease, either hyperthyroidism or ophthalmopathy (not recorded which).

The table lists this clonotype with a few counts. This chain uses TRBV24-1 with TRBJ1-2; no clear D. V was pared by 4 bases and J by 1 base, with 3 bases between. Germline loops: CDR1 KGHDR, CDR2 SFDVKD. The CDR3 has 12 amino acids. CDR3 amino acids: CATSDRNYGYTF. The CDR3 DNA sequence: TGTGCCACCAGTGACCGTAACTATGGCTACACCTTC.

The table lists this clonotype with many counts. CDR3 sequence reads: CASSLGDGSQHF. Here the CDR3 DNA reads TGTGCCAGCAGTTTGGGCGACGGGTCCCAGCATTTT. V gene TRBV12-3 or TRBV12-4 combines with J gene TRBJ1-5; no firm D call. CDR3 size: 12 residues. V dropped 3 bases and J dropped 11 bases, with 11 bases sitting between them.

The chain is built from TRBV10-3 and TRBJ1-2, with TRBD1 identical over 7 bases. The CDR3 is 15 amino acids. Germline CDR1 reads ENHRY; CDR2 reads SYGVKD. V shed 5 bases and J 4 bases; nucleotides not matched to a gene: 10. CDR3: CAISSWDSIGYGYTF. CDR3 DNA: TGTGCCATCAGTTCCTGGGACAGCATTGGCTATGGCTACACCTTC.

This clonotype has at least ten counts. This rearrangement joins TRBV6-5 to TRBJ1-2; 10 bases map to TRBD1. The J segment lost 3 bases and the V segment lost 2 bases, leaving 3 bases of the junction unmatched. The CDR3 is made up of 15 amino acids. The germline V gene has CDR1 MNHEY and CDR2 SVGAGI. The CDR3 sequence: CASSYRTGGDYGYTF. The CDR3 DNA reads TGTGCCAGCAGTTACAGGACAGGGGGTGACTATGGCTACACCTTC.

The J gene is TRBJ1-6, the V gene TRBV7-2, with TRBD1 identical over 7 bases. The J segment lost 6 bases and the V segment lost 5 bases, leaving 4 bases of the junction unmatched. The CDR3 is made up of 14 amino acids. The V gene's germline CDR1 is SGHTA and CDR2 FQGNSA. The CDR3 region has the DNA TGTGCCAGCAGCCAACAGGGGACTAATTCACCCCTCCACTTT. Amino acids: CASSQQGTNSPLHF. The full variable domain, rest sourced from reference TRBV7-2 and TRBJ1-6, is GAGVSQSPSNKVTEKGKDVELRCDPISGHTALYWYRQSLGQGLEFLIYFQGNSAPDKSGLPSDRFSAERTGGSVSTLTIQRTQQEDSAVYLCASSQQGTNSPLHFGNGTRLTVT.

This clonotype was seen a few times. The gene calls are TRBV6-6 and TRBJ2-5; 9 bases are a match to TRBD2. The V and J ends lost 3 bases and 5 bases, in that order; junction bases with no gene match: 7. Germline loops: CDR1 MNHNY, CDR2 SVGAGI (reference sequence). The CDR3 totals 15 residues. The CDR3 reads CASSYEAGGPETQYF. The CDR3 DNA sequence: TGTGCCAGCAGTTATGAGGCGGGAGGGCCTGAGACCCAGTACTTC.

The chain recombines TRBV2 with TRBJ1-4, with 9 nucleotides matching TRBD1. This CDR3 has 14 residues. After removal of 6 bases from V and 8 bases from J, the junction contained 7 bases not matched to a gene. Germline CDR1 and CDR2: SNHLY and FYNNEI. The CDR3 loop reads CASRDGTGWEKLFF. The CDR3 DNA reads TGTGCCAGCAGGGACGGGACAGGGTGGGAAAAACTGTTTTTT.

CDR3 in amino acids: CSAVDRADYSPLHF. CDR3 coding DNA: TGCAGTGCAGTGGACAGGGCTGATTATTCACCCCTCCACTTT. The genes are TRBV20-1 and TRBJ1-6; 8 bases agree with TRBD1. The CDR3 is 14 amino acids. The J segment lost 8 bases and the V segment lost 6 bases, leaving 9 bases of the junction unmatched. Per germline, CDR1 DFQATT and CDR2 SNEGSKA (reference sequence).

With respect to this clonotype: The junction differs from germline at one of its ends, possibly a read error. The chain joins TRBV5-1 to TRBJ2-2; maybe TRBD2 (6 bases). CDR1 is SGHRS and CDR2 is YFSETQ in the germline V gene. The CDR3 has 15 amino acids. The CDR3 DNA reads TGCGCCAGCAGCCCGGGAGTGGGTAACACCGGGGAGCTGTCTTGG. It yields the protein CASSPGVGNTGELSW. The variable domain in full, with the rest retrieved from reference TRBV5-1 and TRBJ2-2, is KAGVTQTPRYLIKTRGQQVTLSCSPISGHRSVSWYQQTPGQGLQFLFEYFSETQRNKGNFPGRFSGRQFSNSRSEMNVSTLELGDSALYLCASSPGVGNTGELSWGEGSRLTVL.

The gene calls are TRBV9 and TRBJ2-7; D gene uncertain. CDR1 SGDLS and CDR2 YYNGEE come from the germline V gene. V was shortened by 4 bases and J by 3 bases, with 14 bases between the two germline ends. The CDR3 extends over 14 amino acids. This CDR3 is CASSPRPYDYEQYF. CDR3 sequence (DNA): TGTGCCAGCAGCCCCCGCCCGTACGACTACGAGCAGTACTTC.

This clonotype has more than one count but fewer than ten. The chain joins TRBV7-2 to TRBJ2-5, with 10 bases fitting TRBD2. The CDR3 is made up of 16 amino acids. V was pared by 8 bases and J by 0 bases, with 9 bases of the junction left unmatched. Germline assignment: CDR1 SGHTA and CDR2 FQGNSA. This CDR3 is CASSPLGTSDQETQYF. The CDR3 region has the DNA TGTGCCAGCTCCCCGCTAGGGACTAGCGACCAAGAGACCCAGTACTTC.

This clonotype was detected only a few times. This chain joins TRBV4-1 and TRBJ2-2; D perhaps matches TRBD1 (5 bases). V dropped 2 bases and J dropped 4 bases, with 11 bases sitting between them. Germline lookup yields CDR1 MGHRA and CDR2 YSYEKL. There are 15 residues in the CDR3. This CDR3 reads CASSQRLGATGELFF. The CDR3 DNA follows: TGCGCCAGCAGCCAAAGGTTAGGGGCCACCGGGGAGCTGTTTTTT.

V gene TRBV11-2 combines with J gene TRBJ1-1, with D hard to call. The CDR3 is 15 residues long. The germline CDR1 and CDR2 sequences are SGHAT and FQNNGV. V lost 6 bases to trimming and J lost 0 bases, with 14 bases between them. DNA of the CDR3: TGTGCCAGCAGTTCTTCCGGGGAAGTGAACACTGAAGCTTTCTTT. This sequence encodes CASSSSGEVNTEAFF.